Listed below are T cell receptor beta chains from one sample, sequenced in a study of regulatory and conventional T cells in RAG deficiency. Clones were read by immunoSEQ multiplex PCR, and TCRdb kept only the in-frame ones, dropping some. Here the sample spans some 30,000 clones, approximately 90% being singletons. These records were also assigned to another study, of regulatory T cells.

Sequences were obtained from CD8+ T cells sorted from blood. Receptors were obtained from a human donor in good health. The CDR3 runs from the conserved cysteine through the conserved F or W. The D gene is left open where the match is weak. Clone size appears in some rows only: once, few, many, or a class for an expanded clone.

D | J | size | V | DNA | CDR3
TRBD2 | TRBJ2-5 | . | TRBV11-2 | TGTGCCAGCAGCCTAGGACTAGCGGGGGAAGAGACCCAGTACTTC | CASSLGLAGEETQYF
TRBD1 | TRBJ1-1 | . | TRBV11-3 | TGTGCCAGCAGCTTGCAGGGGGCCATCGGGAACACTGAAGCTTTCTTT | CASSLQGAIGNTEAFF
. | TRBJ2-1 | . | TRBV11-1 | TGTGCCAGCAGCTCCCGAGGGGCGCGAGGGGAGCAGTTCTTC | CASSSRGARGEQFF
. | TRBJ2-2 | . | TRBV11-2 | TGTGCCAGCAGCTTCGGGGTCGGCGGGGCAAACACCGGGGAGCTGTTTTTT | CASSFGVGGANTGELFF
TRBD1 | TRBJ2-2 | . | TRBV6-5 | TGTGCCAGCAGTCAGGGACAGGGGGCGGTCGGGGAGCTGTTTTTT | CASSQGQGAVGELFF
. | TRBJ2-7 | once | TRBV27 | TGTGCCAGCAGTTTACGGGAGATGTACGAGCAGTACTTC | CASSLREMYEQYF
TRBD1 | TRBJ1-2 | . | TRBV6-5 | TGTGCCAGCAGTTCCACGACGACAGGGAATGCCTATGGCTACACCTTC | CASSSTTTGNAYGYTF
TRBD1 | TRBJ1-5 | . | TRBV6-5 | TGTGCCAGCAGTCCTGGGACAGGGATGCAGCCCCAGCATTTT | CASSPGTGMQPQHF
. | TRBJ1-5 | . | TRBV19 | TGTGCCAGTAGTAGTTACGACAGCCCCGATCAGCCCCAGCATTTT | CASSSYDSPDQPQHF
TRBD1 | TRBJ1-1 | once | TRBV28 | TGTGCCAGCAGTCCTACAGGGGCCCCGTATGCTTTCTTT | CASSPTGAPYAFF
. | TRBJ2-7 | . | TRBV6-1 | TGTGCCATTGGACCGTCCGCTATGAACGAGCAGTACTTC | CAIGPSAMNEQYF
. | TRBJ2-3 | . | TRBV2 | TGTGCCAGCAGTGAAGCCTGGGGGGATACGCAGTATTTT | CASSEAWGDTQYF
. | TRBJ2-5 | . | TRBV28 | TGTGCCAGCAGTTCAGGGGCCGAGGAGACCCAGTACTTC | CASSSGAEETQYF